The next 9 T cell receptor beta chains were all read from a single sample in a study of regulatory T cells in long-lasting Graves disease. The sample's time point: newly diagnosed GD, antithyroid drugs for less than 3 months. The TCR library was made from RNA that had been extracted from PBMCs in TRIzol. Through Arm-PCR of CDR3 regions and iRepertoire HTBI primers, TCR beta libraries were built. One entry per CDR3 protein results from TCRdb running MiXCR on the multiplex PCR reads. The table includes over 200,000 distinct CDR3 sequences, roughly 18% detected once. Another study also made use of these data, one on T cells in Graves' hyperthyroidism and ophthalmopathy.

The material was peripheral blood mononuclear cells (PBMCs), obtained at new diagnosis, from a patient treated with antithyroid drugs. The receptors were gathered from a woman aged 25 to 39 with Graves disease.

The chain is built from TRBV10-3 and TRBJ1-1; 11 nucleotides agree with TRBD1. Germline V gives CDR1 ENHRY, CDR2 SYGVKD. V lost 8 bases and J lost 6; bases outside the gene matches: 5. The CDR3 consists of 13 residues. CDR3 in amino acids: CAIRGQGASEAFF. The CDR3 DNA reads as TGTGCCATCCGAGGACAGGGGGCATCTGAAGCTTTCTTT.

This clonotype has ten or more counts. At one end, the junction sequence differs from germline, possibly due to a read error. The chain couples TRBV20-1 to TRBJ2-7; possibly TRBD1 or TRBD2 for D (5 bases each). The length of the CDR3 is 13 residues. Germline V lookup: CDR1 DFQATT, CDR2 SNEGSKA (reference sequence). This chain's CDR3 is CSAPGRGSDEQYF. Here the CDR3 DNA reads TGCAGTGCTCCAGGACGGGGCTCCGACGAGCAGTACTTC.

In its sample, this clonotype was seen a few times. A far larger clone lies a single base away; this is likely a read error. V and J are TRBV5-1 and TRBJ2-3; D uncertain. CDR3 size: 12 residues. Looked up from germline, CDR1 is SGHRS and CDR2 is YFSETQ. CDR3 sequence (DNA): TGCGCCAGCAGCCAAACGAGGCATGAGCAGTCCTTC. Translated, it gives CASSQTRHEQSF. Filled out from reference TRBV5-1 and TRBJ2-3, the complete variable domain reads KAGVTQTPRYLIKTRGQQVTLSCSPISGHRSVSWYQQTPGQGLQFLFEYFSETQRNKGNFPGRFSGRQFSNSRSEMNVSTLELGDSALYLCASSQTRHEQSFGPGTRLTVL.

This clonotype was picked up many times. The chain employs TRBV4-1 and TRBJ1-2; 7 bases agree with TRBD1. Losses at the gene ends were 6 bases for V and 3 bases for J; bases not matched to a gene: 4. The CDR3 covers 13 residues. CDR1 and CDR2 from the germline V gene are MGHRA and YSYEKL. In DNA, the CDR3 is TGCGCCAGCAGTAAAGACAGGGACTATGGCTACACCTTC. As protein: CASSKDRDYGYTF.

This clonotype was recorded at least ten times. The chain employs TRBV12-3 or TRBV12-4 and TRBJ1-2; 9 positions match TRBD1. This CDR3 is built from 14 residues. V shed 5 bases and J 7 bases; nucleotides not matched to a gene: 8. The CDR3 DNA sequence: TGTGCCAGCAGTCTGGGACAGGGAGGAATTGGCTACACCTTC. Its protein is CASSLGQGGIGYTF.

Note on this clonotype: A read error is likely here: a far larger clone is one base away. The chain has TRBV7-6 and TRBJ2-7; the match to TRBD2 covers 12 bases. Germline V gene data show CDR1 as SGHVS and CDR2 as FNYEAQ. The CDR3 sequence is 18 residues long. The CDR3 here is CASSKAASGGAAIYERYF. The CDR3 nucleotides read TGTGCCAGCAGCAAAGCGGCTAGCGGGGGGGCCGCTATTTACGAGCGGTACTTC.

This clonotype was detected ten times or more. The chain is built from TRBV20-1 and TRBJ1-1, with a tentative D call TRBD1 (6 bases). Germline V gives CDR1 DFQATT, CDR2 SNEGSKA (reference sequence). V shed 3 bases and J shed 1 base, with 12 bases lying between them. CDR3 length equals 14 residues. CDR3 in amino acids: CSARWGGPNTEAFF. CDR3 DNA: TGCAGTGCTAGGTGGGGGGGGCCGAACACTGAAGCTTTCTTT.

This clonotype showed up many times. This chain links TRBV5-1 with TRBJ1-4; TRBD1 matches 11 bases. Trimming removed 2 bases from V and 7 bases from J; junction bases left unmatched: 4. The CDR3 spans 15 residues. CDR1 is SGHRS, CDR2 YFSETQ, per germline. As DNA, the CDR3 is TGCGCCAGCAGCTTTGTGGACAGGGGGCGTGAAAAACTGTTTTTT. Its translation is CASSFVDRGREKLFF.

At least ten counts were recorded for this clonotype. V is TRBV20-1 and J is TRBJ2-5; 11 positions agree with TRBD2. V was clipped by 4 bases and J by 5 bases; unmatched bases: 18. The V gene's germline CDR1 is DFQATT and CDR2 SNEGSKA (reference sequence). This CDR3 has 18 residues. CDR3 bases: TGCAGTGCTAATCCCCAGGGGGCAACTAGCGGGGGTAGGGAGACCCAGTACTTC. Its translation: CSANPQGATSGGRETQYF.